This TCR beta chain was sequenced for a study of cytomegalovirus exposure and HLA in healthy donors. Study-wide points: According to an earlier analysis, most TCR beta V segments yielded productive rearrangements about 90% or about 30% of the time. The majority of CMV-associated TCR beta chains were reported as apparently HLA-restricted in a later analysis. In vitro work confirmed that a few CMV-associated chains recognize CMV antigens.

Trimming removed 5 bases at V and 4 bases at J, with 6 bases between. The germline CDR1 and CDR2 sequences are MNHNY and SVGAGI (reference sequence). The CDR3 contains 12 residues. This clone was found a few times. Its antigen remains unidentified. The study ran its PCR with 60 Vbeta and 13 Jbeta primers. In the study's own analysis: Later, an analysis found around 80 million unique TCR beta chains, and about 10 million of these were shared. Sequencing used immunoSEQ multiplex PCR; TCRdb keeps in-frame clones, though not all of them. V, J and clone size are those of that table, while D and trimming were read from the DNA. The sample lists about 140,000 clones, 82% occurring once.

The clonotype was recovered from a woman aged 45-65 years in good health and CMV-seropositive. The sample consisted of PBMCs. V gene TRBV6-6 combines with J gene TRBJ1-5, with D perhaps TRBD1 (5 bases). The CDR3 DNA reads TGTGCCAGCAGTCACAGGAATCAGCCCCAGCATTTT. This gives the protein CASSHRNQPQHF.